This TCR beta chain was found in a study of T cell responses to AZD1222 COVID-19 vaccine. The protocol was immunoSEQ multiplex PCR, while the TCRdb copy is restricted to in-frame clones and leaves out a portion. The sample consists of about 140,000 clones, around 90% of them appearing once. The table lists this clone with a count of one. Its antigen is undetermined. General study points: Researchers report vaccine-associated CD4 TCRs spanning spike, with dominance at 160-218 and 743-854. Donor demographics were predominantly white British with a female majority; clonal diversity may be underestimated. An increase in Spike-specific TCR breadth and depth was observed after two AZD1222 doses.

CDR3 size: 16 residues. V was trimmed by 0 bases and J by 0 bases, leaving 11 bases between them. The gene calls are TRBV23-1 and TRBJ1-1; possibly TRBD1 for D (6 bases). TRBV23-1 is recorded as an ORF, its role being uncertain. The sequence was obtained from an adult in good health. The sample here was peripheral blood, taken on day 0 of AZD1222 vaccination. This CDR3 is CASSQSLTGLNTEAFF. The CDR3 DNA follows: TGCGCCAGCAGTCAATCCCTGACAGGCCTGAACACTGAAGCTTTCTTT.